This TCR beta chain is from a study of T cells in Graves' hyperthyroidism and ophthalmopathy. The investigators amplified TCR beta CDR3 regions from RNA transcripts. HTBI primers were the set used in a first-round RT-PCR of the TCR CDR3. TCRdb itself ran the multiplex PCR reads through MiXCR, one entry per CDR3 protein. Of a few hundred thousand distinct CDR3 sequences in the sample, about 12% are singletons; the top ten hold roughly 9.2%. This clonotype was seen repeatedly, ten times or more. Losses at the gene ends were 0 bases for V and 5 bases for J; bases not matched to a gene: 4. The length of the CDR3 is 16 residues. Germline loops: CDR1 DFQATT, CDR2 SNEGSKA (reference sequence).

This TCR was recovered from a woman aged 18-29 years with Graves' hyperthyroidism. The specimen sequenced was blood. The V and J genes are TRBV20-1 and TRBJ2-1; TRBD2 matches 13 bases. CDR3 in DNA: TGCAGTGCTAGAGATCGTGGGACTAGCGGGGACAATGAGCAGTTCTTC. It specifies CSARDRGTSGDNEQFF.